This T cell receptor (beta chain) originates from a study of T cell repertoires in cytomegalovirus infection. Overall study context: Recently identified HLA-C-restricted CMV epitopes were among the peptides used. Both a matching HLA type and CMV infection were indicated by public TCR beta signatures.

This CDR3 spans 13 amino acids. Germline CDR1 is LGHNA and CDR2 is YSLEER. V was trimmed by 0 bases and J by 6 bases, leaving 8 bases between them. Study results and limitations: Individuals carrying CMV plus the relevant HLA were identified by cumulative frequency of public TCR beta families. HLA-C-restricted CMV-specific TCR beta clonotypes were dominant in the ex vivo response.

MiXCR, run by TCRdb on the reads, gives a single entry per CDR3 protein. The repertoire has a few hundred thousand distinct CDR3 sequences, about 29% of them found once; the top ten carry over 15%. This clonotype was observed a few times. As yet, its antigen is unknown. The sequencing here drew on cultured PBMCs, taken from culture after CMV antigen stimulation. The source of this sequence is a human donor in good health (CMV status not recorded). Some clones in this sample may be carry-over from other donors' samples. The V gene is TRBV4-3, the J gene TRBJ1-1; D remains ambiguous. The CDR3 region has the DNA TGCGCCAGCAGCCAAGATTCAGTCTCTGAAGCTTTCTTT. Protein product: CASSQDSVSEAFF.